There are a few counts of the clone carrying this TCR beta chain. What it binds is unknown. Other DNA sequences in this specimen translate into the identical CDR3. Via the markers CD45RO/CCR7/CD25/CD127/CD95/CD27, stem cell-like memory, regulatory, central memory and naive CD4+ cells were sorted. The authors obtained over 98% purity in all sorted populations. Sequencing targeted expressed TCRB transcripts, as all isolated RNA had been reverse transcribed. TCRdb's table, derived via immunoSEQ multiplex PCR, lists solely in-frame clones and lacks some. The table lists 630,000 or so clones, roughly an eighth of them singletons, with 0.035% to 0.045% in the top ten. This sample is drawn from a study of beta chain features in type 1 diabetes. Study context: Similarity in age, gender and cell yields was seen between patients and healthy donors.

V was clipped by 1 base and J by 1 base, with 6 bases between them. The V gene's germline CDR1 is SGHRS and CDR2 YFSETQ. The CDR3 consists of 15 residues. General study points: Type 1 diabetes patients had TCRB CDR3s that were shorter (moderately but significantly so) in all four CD4+ subsets. A possible short-template PCR bias applies equally to patients and controls.

The origin of this receptor is a man aged 18-30 years with type 1 diabetes. Source material: naive CD4+ T cells from blood. The V and J genes are TRBV5-1 and TRBJ2-6, with a weak D call TRBD1 (5 bases). The CDR3 bases are TGCGCCAGCAGCTTGCAGGGTTCTGGGGCCAACGTCCTGACTTTC. Translation: CASSLQGSGANVLTF.